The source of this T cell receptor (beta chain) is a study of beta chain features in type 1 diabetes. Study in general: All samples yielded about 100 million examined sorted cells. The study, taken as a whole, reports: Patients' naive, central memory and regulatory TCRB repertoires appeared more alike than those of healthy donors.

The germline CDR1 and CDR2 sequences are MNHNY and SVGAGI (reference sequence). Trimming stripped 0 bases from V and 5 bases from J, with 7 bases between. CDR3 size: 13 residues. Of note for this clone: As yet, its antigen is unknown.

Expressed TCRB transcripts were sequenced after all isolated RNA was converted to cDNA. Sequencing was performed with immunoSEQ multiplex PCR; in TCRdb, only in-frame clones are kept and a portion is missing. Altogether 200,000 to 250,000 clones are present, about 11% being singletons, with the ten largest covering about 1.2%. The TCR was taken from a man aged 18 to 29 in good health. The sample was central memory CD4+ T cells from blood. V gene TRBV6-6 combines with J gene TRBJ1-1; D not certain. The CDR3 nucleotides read TGTGCCAGCAGTTACTCGATAGCGACTGAAGCTTTCTTT. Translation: CASSYSIATEAFF.